This T cell receptor beta chain derives from a study of blood T cell repertoires in COVID-19. Patients of the Seattle cohort, enrolled during active infection, were followed longitudinally. Measured with immunoSEQ multiplex PCR; TCRdb has only the in-frame clones, and not every one. Among around 77,000 clones, around 83% were seen once, and the ten largest hold approximately 7%. The sample holds a few counts of this clone. The CDR3 extends over 13 amino acids. V shed 0 bases and J shed 10 bases, with 8 bases lying between them. Looked up from germline, CDR1 is SGHRS and CDR2 is YFSETQ. The TCR was taken from a young man with COVID-19, enrolled during active disease. Sample: peripheral blood. The chain carries TRBV5-1 and TRBJ1-6; D is perhaps TRBD1 (6 bases). CDR3 in DNA: TGCGCCAGCAGCTTGGGGGACATGTCACCCCTCCACTTT. This sequence encodes CASSLGDMSPLHF.